The 20 T cell receptor beta chains below come from one sample, sequenced in a study of cytomegalovirus exposure and HLA in healthy donors. PCR employed 60 Vbeta and 13 Jbeta primers. Measured with immunoSEQ multiplex PCR; TCRdb has only the in-frame clones, and not every one. Altogether around 140,000 clones are present, approximately 82% being singletons, with the ten largest covering over 9.5%. The specimen sequenced was PBMCs. These receptors all stem from a woman in her sixties or seventies in good health and CMV-seropositive.

The J gene is TRBJ2-1, the V gene TRBV5-4; 12 bases line up with TRBD2. The CDR3 is made up of 16 amino acids. Trimming at V came to 0 bases and at J to 9 bases, leaving 7 bases not matched to a gene. The germline V gene has CDR1 SGHNT and CDR2 YYREEE (reference sequence). The CDR3 region is CASSLAGLAGMGEQFF. Here the CDR3 DNA reads TGTGCCAGCAGCTTGGCCGGACTAGCGGGAATGGGTGAGCAGTTCTTC.

On this clone itself: Mismatch with germline at one junction end may stem from a read error. The rearrangement links TRBV7-7 to TRBJ2-1; the D gene is possibly TRBD2 (6 bases). Germline V gene sequence: CDR1 SSHAT, CDR2 FNYEAQ (reference sequence). The CDR3 sequence is 13 residues long. The CDR3 loop reads CASSLLGGNEQFF. CDR3 sequence (DNA): TGTGCTAGCAGCCTCTTGGGAGGCAATGAGCAGTTCTTC.

Concerning this clone itself: The junction shows a germline mismatch at one end, possibly a read error. The chain uses TRBV7-7 and TRBJ2-1, with 10 nucleotides matching TRBD2. This CDR3 is built from 13 residues. CDR1 is SSHAT and CDR2 is FNYEAQ in the germline V gene (reference sequence). As DNA, the CDR3 is TGTGCTAGCAGCTTAGCGGGAGGTGGTGAGCAGTTCTTC. Translated: CASSLAGGGEQFF.

V and J are TRBV9 and TRBJ1-4; TRBD1 agrees at 10 bases. The V segment lost 4 bases and the J segment 6 bases; nucleotides outside the gene matches: 6. The CDR3 is 15 amino acids. Germline CDR1 is SGDLS and CDR2 is YYNGEE. DNA of the CDR3: TGTGCCAGCAGCTCAACCGGGACAGGGGATGAAAAACTGTTTTTT. It codes for CASSSTGTGDEKLFF.

This clone was counted once. The rearrangement uses TRBV28 and TRBJ2-5; 7 nucleotides agree with TRBD1. The DNA end lines up better with TRBJ2-7; the J call may be wrong. This CDR3 region has 14 residues. Germline assignment: CDR1 MDHEN and CDR2 SYDVKM. The CDR3 region is CASRGQKGSYEQYF. The DNA for the CDR3 is TGTGCCAGCAGGGGACAGAAAGGGTCCTACGAGCAGTACTTC.

This rearrangement joins TRBV4-1 to TRBJ1-2; tentative D call: TRBD1 (5 bases). Trimming left V 3 bases short and J 6 bases short, with 20 bases between. Germline V lookup: CDR1 MGHRA, CDR2 YSYEKL. This CDR3 has 16 residues. CDR3: CASSQAATGGRDGYTF. CDR3 sequence (DNA): TGCGCCAGCAGCCAGGCCGCGACGGGGGGTAGGGATGGCTACACCTTC.

The rearrangement links TRBV6-1 to TRBJ2-3; the match to TRBD2 covers 12 bases. Per the germline V gene, CDR1 is MNHNS and CDR2 is SASEGT. Germline trimming cut 4 bases from V and 1 base from J; bases unmatched to any gene: 0. This CDR3 spans 15 amino acids. The CDR3 nucleotides are TGTGCCAGCAGTGGACTAGCGGGAGGCACAGATACGCAGTATTTT. This codes for CASSGLAGGTDTQYF.

The CDR3 sequence: CASSGGRGSNQPQHF. The CDR3 region has the DNA TGTGCCAGCAGCGGAGGGAGGGGCAGCAATCAGCCCCAGCATTTT. J is TRBJ1-5 and V is TRBV7-2; tentatively, D is TRBD1 (5 bases). V was trimmed by 5 bases and J by 1 base, leaving 12 bases between them. CDR1 is SGHTA, CDR2 FQGNSA, per germline. The CDR3 totals 15 residues.

The chain links TRBV6-6 to TRBJ2-4, with a weak D call TRBD1 (6 bases). Germline loops: CDR1 MNHNY, CDR2 SVGAGI (reference sequence). This CDR3 region has 14 residues. Between the trimmed V and J ends, which lost 6 bases and 2 bases, there was a span of 11 bases. As DNA, the CDR3 is TGTGCCAGCAGGTACCGGGACACCAAAAACATTCAGTACTTC. Its translation is CASRYRDTKNIQYF.

The gene calls are TRBV27 and TRBJ2-6; D perhaps matches TRBD1 (7 bases). Trimming stripped 2 bases from V and 2 bases from J, with 19 bases between. The CDR3 extends over 19 amino acids. Germline lookup yields CDR1 MNHEY and CDR2 SMNVEV (reference sequence). This chain's CDR3 is CASSLRARGEYPGANVLTF. The CDR3 DNA follows: TGTGCCAGCAGTTTACGGGCCAGGGGGGAATACCCTGGGGCCAACGTCCTGACTTTC.

V is TRBV18 and J is TRBJ2-5; D possibly corresponds to TRBD1 (6 bases). The CDR3 has 15 amino acids. Germline V lookup: CDR1 KGHSH, CDR2 LQKENI. V lost 3 bases and J 4 bases, leaving 15 bases between the germline ends. In DNA, the CDR3 is TGTGCCAGCTCACCCACAGGGTCCGTCGGAGAGACCCAGTACTTC. Encoded protein: CASSPTGSVGETQYF.

The chain is built from TRBV7-6 and TRBJ2-5, with 11 bases lining up with TRBD2. Germline loops: CDR1 SGHVS, CDR2 FNYEAQ. V lost 5 bases and J lost 5; bases outside the gene matches: 7. CDR3 length: 15 amino acids. The CDR3 DNA sequence: TGTGCCAGCAGCCCTCTAGCGGGAGGAGCCGAGACCCAGTACTTC. It codes for CASSPLAGGAETQYF. Filled out from reference TRBV7-6 and TRBJ2-5, the complete variable domain reads GAGVSQSPRYKVTKRGQDVALRCDPISGHVSLYWYRQALGQGPEFLTYFNYEAQQDKSGLPNDRFSAERPEGSISTLTIQRTEQRDSAMYRCASSPLAGGAETQYFGPGTRLLVL.

J is TRBJ2-4 and V is TRBV7-9; 9 bases match TRBD1. The CDR3 loop spans 16 amino acids. V was clipped by 0 bases and J by 8 bases; unmatched bases: 8. The germline gives CDR1 SEHNR, CDR2 FQNEAQ (reference sequence). Here the CDR3 reads CASSLAMTGGFDIQYF. The CDR3 DNA follows: TGTGCCAGCAGCTTAGCGATGACAGGGGGTTTTGACATTCAGTACTTC.

This clone was seen only once. This chain uses TRBV19 with TRBJ1-5; the D is unclear. The CDR3 loop spans 13 amino acids. Looked up from germline, CDR1 is LNHDA and CDR2 is SQIVND (reference sequence). V lost 3 bases and J lost 10, with 13 bases in between. The CDR3 coding sequence is TGTGCCAGTAGTATGGGCTTACGGGGTCCCCAGCATTTT. As protein: CASSMGLRGPQHF.

This chain joins TRBV4-2 and TRBJ2-1; TRBD2 agrees at 10 bases. The junction had 4 bases not matched to a gene; V was cut back by 0 bases and J by 8 bases. This CDR3 region has 15 residues. Germline assignment: CDR1 LGHNA and CDR2 YNFKEQ. The DNA for the CDR3 is TGTGCCAGCAGCCAAGAGGTTCTAGCGGGAGATGAGCAGTTCTTC. It translates to CASSQEVLAGDEQFF.

Details on this clone: Other DNA sequences from this sample encode an identical CDR3 as well. V is TRBV19 and J is TRBJ2-1, with 8 bases aligning to TRBD1. The germline V gene has CDR1 LNHDA and CDR2 SQIVND (reference sequence). This CDR3 spans 12 amino acids. J was trimmed by 7 bases and V by 6 bases; bases with no gene match: 2. The CDR3 is CASSRTGNEQFF. The CDR3 region has the DNA TGTGCCAGTAGCAGGACAGGGAATGAGCAGTTCTTC. The full variable domain, with the rest looked up from reference TRBV19 and TRBJ2-1, is DGGITQSPKYLFRKEGQNVTLSCEQNLNHDAMYWYRQDPGQGLRLIYYSQIVNDFQKGDIAEGYSVSREKKESFPLTVTSAQKNPTAFYLCASSRTGNEQFFGPGTRLTVL.

The CDR3 DNA sequence: TGTGCCAGCTTAGGAAGGGACTTTTATGGCTACACCTTC. This codes for CASLGRDFYGYTF. V usage is TRBV5-6 and J usage is TRBJ1-2, with D tentatively TRBD1 (5 bases). Germline V gene sequence: CDR1 SGHDT, CDR2 YYEEEE. The CDR3 totals 13 residues. V shed 7 bases and J shed 5 bases, with 15 bases lying between them.

The V and J genes are TRBV7-9 and TRBJ1-2; perhaps TRBD1 as D (5 bases). Per the germline V gene, CDR1 is SEHNR and CDR2 is FQNEAQ (reference sequence). Deletions cut 5 bases from V and 5 bases from J, with 27 bases between. CDR3 size: 18 residues. The CDR3 bases are TGTGCCAGCAGCACTTTCAGAACCGACAGCCGATTGCCTTATGGCTACACCTTC. Translating gives CASSTFRTDSRLPYGYTF.

The rearrangement links TRBV6-6 to TRBJ2-7, with 8 nucleotides matching TRBD1. This CDR3 comprises 13 residues. Trimming cost V 6 bases and J 6 bases; bases outside gene matches: 7. Germline CDR1 and CDR2: MNHNY and SVGAGI (reference sequence). The DNA for the CDR3 is TGTGCCAGCAGATTAATACAGGGGGGCGAGCAGTACTTC. Translation: CASRLIQGGEQYF.

The V call is TRBV10-2, the J call TRBJ2-3, with D unclear. Trimming stripped 8 bases from V and 6 bases from J, with 9 bases between. Germline V lookup: CDR1 WSHSY, CDR2 SAAADI. The CDR3 runs to 11 residues. CDR3 nucleotide sequence: TGCGCCAGCGGGCAGCTCGATACGCAGTATTTT. It encodes CASGQLDTQYF.